What follows is one T cell receptor (beta chain) and its context. The entry originates in a study of cytomegalovirus exposure and HLA in healthy donors. Across the study: When 398 donors were genotyped, roughly 82% of them were found to fall in the Caucasian-associated ancestry cluster.

Participants comprised healthy donors of bone marrow. Nominal health characterized the donors when sampled, though unrecorded immune exposures were likely. Primers included in the PCR were 60 Vbeta and 13 Jbeta primers. Only in-frame clones appear in the TCRdb table, and some are missing; sequencing was by immunoSEQ multiplex PCR. The listing contains roughly 220,000 clones. The sample comprised PBMCs. The sequence was collected from a girl aged 2 to 10 in good health and CMV-seropositive.

The CDR3 nucleotides read TGTGCCAGCAGCCAAGATGGTCTAGCGGGGGGACCCACAGATACGCAGTATTTT. Translation gives CASSQDGLAGGPTDTQYF. V is TRBV4-2 and J is TRBJ2-3; 11 bases align to TRBD2. Trimming took 0 bases from V and 2 from J; bases not matched to a gene: 7. The CDR3 is made up of 18 amino acids. CDR1 is LGHNA and CDR2 is YNFKEQ in the germline V gene.